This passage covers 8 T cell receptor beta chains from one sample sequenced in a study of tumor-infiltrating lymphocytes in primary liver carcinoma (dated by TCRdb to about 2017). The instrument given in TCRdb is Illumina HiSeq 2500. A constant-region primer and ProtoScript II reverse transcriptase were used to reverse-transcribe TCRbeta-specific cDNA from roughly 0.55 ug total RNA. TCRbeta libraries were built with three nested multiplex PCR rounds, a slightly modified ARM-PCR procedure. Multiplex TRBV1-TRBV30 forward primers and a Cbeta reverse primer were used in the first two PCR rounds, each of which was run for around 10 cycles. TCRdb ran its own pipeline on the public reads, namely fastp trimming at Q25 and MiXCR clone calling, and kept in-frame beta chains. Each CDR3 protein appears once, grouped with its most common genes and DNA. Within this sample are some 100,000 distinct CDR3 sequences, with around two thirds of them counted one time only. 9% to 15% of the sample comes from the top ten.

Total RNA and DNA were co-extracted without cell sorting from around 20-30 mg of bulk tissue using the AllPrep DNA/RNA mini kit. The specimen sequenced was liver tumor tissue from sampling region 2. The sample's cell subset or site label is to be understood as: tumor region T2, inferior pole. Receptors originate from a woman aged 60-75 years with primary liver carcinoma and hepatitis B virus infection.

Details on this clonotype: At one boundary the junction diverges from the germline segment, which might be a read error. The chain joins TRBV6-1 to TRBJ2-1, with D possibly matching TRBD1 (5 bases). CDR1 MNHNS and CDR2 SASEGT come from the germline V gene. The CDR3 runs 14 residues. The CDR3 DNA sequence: TGTGCCAGCAGTACAGGTGCTCTGGGATCTGAGCAGATCTTC. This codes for CASSTGALGSEQIF.

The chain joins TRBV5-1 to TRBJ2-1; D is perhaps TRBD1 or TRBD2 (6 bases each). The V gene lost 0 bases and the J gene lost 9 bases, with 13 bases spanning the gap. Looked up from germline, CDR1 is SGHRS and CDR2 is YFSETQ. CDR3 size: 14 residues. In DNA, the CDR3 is TGCGCCAGCAGCTTGGATCGGGGGCGGCGTGAGCAGTTCTTC. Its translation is CASSLDRGRREQFF.

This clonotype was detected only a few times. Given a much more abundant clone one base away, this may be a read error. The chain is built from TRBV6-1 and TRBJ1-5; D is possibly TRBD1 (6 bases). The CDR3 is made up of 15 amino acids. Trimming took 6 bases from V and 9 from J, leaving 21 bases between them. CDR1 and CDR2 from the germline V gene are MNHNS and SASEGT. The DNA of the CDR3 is TGTGCCAGCAGAGATAAGGGAACAGGGTTTCGGCCCCAGCATTTT. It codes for CASRDKGTGFRPQHF.

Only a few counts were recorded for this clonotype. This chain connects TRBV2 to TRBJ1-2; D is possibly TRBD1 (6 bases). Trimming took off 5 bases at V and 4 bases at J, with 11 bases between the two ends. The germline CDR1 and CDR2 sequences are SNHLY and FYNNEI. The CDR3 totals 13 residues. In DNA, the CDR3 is TGTGCCAGCAGTCCACAGGGTTTCTATGGCTACACCTTC. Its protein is CASSPQGFYGYTF.

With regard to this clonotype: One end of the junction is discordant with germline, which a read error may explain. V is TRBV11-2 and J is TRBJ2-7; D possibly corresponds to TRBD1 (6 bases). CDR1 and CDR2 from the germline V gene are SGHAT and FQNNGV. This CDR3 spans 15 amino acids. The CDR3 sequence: CASSLDPTGSYEQYF. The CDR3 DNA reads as TGTGCCAGTAGCTTAGATCCTACAGGGTCATACGAGCAGTACTTC.

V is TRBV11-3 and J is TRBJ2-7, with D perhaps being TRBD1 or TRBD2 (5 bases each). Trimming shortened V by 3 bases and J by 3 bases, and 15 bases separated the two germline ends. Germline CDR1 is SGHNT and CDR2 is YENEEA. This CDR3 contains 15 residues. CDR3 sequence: CASSFSTRDVYEQYF. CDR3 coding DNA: TGTGCCAGCAGCTTCTCCACCCGGGACGTCTACGAGCAGTACTTC.

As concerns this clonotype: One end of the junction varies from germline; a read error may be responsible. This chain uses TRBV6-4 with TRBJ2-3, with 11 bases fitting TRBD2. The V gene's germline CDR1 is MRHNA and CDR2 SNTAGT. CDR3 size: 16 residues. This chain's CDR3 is CASSEVAGGSSDTQYF. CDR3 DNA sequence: TGTGCCAGTAGTGAGGTAGCGGGAGGGTCCTCAGATACGCAGTATTTT.

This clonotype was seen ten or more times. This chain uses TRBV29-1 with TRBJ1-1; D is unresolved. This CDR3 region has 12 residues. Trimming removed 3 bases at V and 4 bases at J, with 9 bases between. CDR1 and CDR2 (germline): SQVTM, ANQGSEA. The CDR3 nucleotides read TGCAGCGTTGATTCGGGGAGCACTGAAGCTTTCTTT. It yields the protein CSVDSGSTEAFF.